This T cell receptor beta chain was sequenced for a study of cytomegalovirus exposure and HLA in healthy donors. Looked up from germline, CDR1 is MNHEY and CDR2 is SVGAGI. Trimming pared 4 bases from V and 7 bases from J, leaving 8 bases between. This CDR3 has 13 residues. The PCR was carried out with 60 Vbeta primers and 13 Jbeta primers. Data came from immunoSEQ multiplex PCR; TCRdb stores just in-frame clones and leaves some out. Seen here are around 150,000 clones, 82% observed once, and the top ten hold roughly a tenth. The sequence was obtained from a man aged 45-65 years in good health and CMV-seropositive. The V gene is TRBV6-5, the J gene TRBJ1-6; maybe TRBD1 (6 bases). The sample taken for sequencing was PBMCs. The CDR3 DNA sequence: TGTGCCAGCAGTTTGGACAGAAATTCACCCCTCCACTTT. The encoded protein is CASSLDRNSPLHF.